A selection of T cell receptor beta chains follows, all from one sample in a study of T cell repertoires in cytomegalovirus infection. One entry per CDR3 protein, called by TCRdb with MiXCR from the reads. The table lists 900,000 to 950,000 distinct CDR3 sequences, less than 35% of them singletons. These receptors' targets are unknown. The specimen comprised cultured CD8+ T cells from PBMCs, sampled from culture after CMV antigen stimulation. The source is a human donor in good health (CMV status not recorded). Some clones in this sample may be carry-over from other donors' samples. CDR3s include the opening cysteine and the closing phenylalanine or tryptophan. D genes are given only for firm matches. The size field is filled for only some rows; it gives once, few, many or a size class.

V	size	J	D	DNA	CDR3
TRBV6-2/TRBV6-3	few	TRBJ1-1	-	TGTGCCAGCAGTTACCGGGACAAGACGAACACTGAAGCTTTCTTT	CASSYRDKTNTEAFF
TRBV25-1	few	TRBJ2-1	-	TGTGCCAGCAGTGAAGGGGGCGGTTACAATGAGCAGTTCTTC	CASSEGGGYNEQFF
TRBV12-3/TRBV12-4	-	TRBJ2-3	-	TGTGCCAGCAGGCGAGATACAGATACGCAGTATTTT	CASRRDTDTQYF
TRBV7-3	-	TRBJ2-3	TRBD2	TGTGCCAGCAGCCGAAAGCGGGGGGGCGCAGATACGCAGTATTTT	CASSRKRGGADTQYF
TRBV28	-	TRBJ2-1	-	TGTGCCAGTATGGGGGGGCCGGGCTACAATGAGCAGTTCTTC	CASMGGPGYNEQFF
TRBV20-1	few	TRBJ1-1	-	TGCAGTGCTAGCCCCGGGGCAGGGAGAACGATGAACACTGAAGCTTTCTTT	CSASPGAGRTMNTEAFF
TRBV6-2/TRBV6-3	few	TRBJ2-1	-	TGTGCCAGCAGTTCACCCCCTTACTACAATGAGCAGTTCTTC	CASSSPPYYNEQFF
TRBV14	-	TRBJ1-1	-	TGTGCCAGCAGCCAAGAGGGCGGGGGCACTGAAGCTTTCTTT	CASSQEGGGTEAFF
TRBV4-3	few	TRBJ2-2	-	TGCGCCAGCAGCCAAGATTCCAGGGGGGACTATAGACCGAACACCGGGGAGCTGTTTTTT	CASSQDSRGDYRPNTGELFF
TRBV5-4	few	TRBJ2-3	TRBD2	TGTGCCAGCAGCCACTTCGGACGGGGAGGCGGGGGGCCGGAGGATACGCAGTATTTT	CASSHFGRGGGGPEDTQYF
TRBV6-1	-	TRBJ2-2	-	TGTGCCAGCAGTGAAGCGGGGGTAACCGGGGAGCTGTTTTTT	CASSEAGVTGELFF
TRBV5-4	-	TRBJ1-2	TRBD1	TGTGCCAGCGGGACAGTCTCTAACTATGGCTACACCTTC	CASGTVSNYGYTF
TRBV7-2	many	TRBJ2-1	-	TGTGCCAGCAGCTTATACAAGGCGGGGAATGAGCAGTTCTTC	CASSLYKAGNEQFF
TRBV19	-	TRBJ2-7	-	TGTGCCAGTCGCCCGCAGGGGGAGGGCGAGCAGTACTTC	CASRPQGEGEQYF